Sequencing of this TCR beta chain was carried out in a study of blood T cell repertoires in COVID-19. On the study more broadly: Samples came from the United States, Italy and Spain, spanning acute and convalescent COVID-19. Nucleic acid was either cDNA or gDNA, and it came from T cells, B-cell-depleted T cells, or PBMCs.

Original processing methods: Estimation of nucleated cell counts was performed using reference gene primer amplification. Sequencing was performed with immunoSEQ multiplex PCR; in TCRdb, only in-frame clones are kept and a portion is missing. V and J calls and clone size follow that table, whereas D and trimming were derived from the DNA. The sample lists 150,000 to 200,000 clones, about 88% occurring once. Source material: peripheral blood. The receptor was derived from a man aged 35-49 years with acute or convalescent COVID-19.

CDR3 sequence reads: CASRGNWDSSTYF. CDR3 DNA sequence: TGTGCCAGTAGGGGGAATTGGGACAGCTCGACGTACTTC. V usage is TRBV19 and J usage is TRBJ2-7, with 7 nucleotides matching TRBD1. V shed 6 bases, J shed 12 bases, and the junction held 14 bases outside the gene matches. The germline gives CDR1 LNHDA, CDR2 SQIVND (reference sequence). The CDR3 has 13 amino acids.